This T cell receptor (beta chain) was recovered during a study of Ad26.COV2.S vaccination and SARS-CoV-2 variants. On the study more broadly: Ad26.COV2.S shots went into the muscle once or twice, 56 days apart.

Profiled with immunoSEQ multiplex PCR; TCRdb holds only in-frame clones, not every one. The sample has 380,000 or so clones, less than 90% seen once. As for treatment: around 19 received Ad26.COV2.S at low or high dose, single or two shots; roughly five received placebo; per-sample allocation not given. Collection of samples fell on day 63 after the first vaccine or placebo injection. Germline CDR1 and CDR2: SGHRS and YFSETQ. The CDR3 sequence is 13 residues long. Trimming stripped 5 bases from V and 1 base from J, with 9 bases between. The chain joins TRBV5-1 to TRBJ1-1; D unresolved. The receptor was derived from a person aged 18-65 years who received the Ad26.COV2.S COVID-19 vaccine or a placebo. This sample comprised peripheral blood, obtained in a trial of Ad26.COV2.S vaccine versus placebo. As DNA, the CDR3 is TGCGCCAGCAGGGGCGGAGGGAACACTGAAGCTTTCTTT. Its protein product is CASRGGGNTEAFF.